This T cell receptor (beta chain) was captured in a study of vaccination effects on CD4 cells after COVID-19. Study-wide context: Antigen-specific CD4+ T cells were expanded (with viral peptide pools) by the ViraFEST assay ahead of sequencing. Study-wide points: Infection- and vaccine-induced clones contracted markedly late after vaccination.

CDR1 is SGDLS, CDR2 YYNGEE, per germline. The V and J ends lost 0 bases and 6 bases respectively, with 13 bases between them. The CDR3 has 14 residues. Around day 10 of culture, CD4+ T cells were separated out. IL-2 medium supplanted half the medium on days 3 and 7. To note about this clone: Its antigen is undetermined.

Sequencing was performed with immunoSEQ multiplex PCR; in TCRdb, only in-frame clones are kept and a portion is missing. The data show 30,000 or so clones, roughly two thirds seen once. J is TRBJ2-7 and V is TRBV9; D possibly corresponds to TRBD1 (5 bases). The sequences come from CD4+ T cells from PBMCs cultured without peptide, collected before COVID-19 vaccination. The receptor was derived from a human donor who received a COVID-19 vaccine. The CDR3: CASSVDTGRVEQYF. CDR3 bases: TGTGCCAGCAGCGTAGATACCGGCAGGGTCGAGCAGTACTTC.